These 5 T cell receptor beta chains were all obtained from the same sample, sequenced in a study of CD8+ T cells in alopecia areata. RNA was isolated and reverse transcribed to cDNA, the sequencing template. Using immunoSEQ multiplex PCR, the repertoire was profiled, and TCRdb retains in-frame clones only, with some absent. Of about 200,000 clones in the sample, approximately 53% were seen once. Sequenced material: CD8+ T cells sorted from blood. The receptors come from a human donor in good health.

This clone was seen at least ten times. The CDR3 DNA follows: TGTGCCAGCGCCCCCACAGGGGAAAGCTACAATGAGCAGTTCTTC. Translating gives CASAPTGESYNEQFF. This chain uses TRBV6-4 with TRBJ2-1; 7 bases fit TRBD1. This CDR3 comprises 15 residues. The germline CDR1 and CDR2 sequences are MRHNA and SNTAGT. Trimming cost V 8 bases and J 3 bases; bases outside gene matches: 10.

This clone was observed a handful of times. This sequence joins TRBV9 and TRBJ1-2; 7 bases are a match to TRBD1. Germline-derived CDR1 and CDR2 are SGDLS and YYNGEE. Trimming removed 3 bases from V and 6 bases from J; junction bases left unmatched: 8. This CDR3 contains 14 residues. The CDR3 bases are TGTGCCAGCAGCGATAACAGGGGTGAGGATGGCTACACCTTC. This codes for CASSDNRGEDGYTF.

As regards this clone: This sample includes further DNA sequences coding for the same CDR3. As DNA, the CDR3 is TGTGCCAGCAGCGGCGGGCCTAGCACAGATACGCAGTATTTT. It specifies CASSGGPSTDTQYF. V gene TRBV2 combines with J gene TRBJ2-3, with D perhaps TRBD2 (5 bases). Looked up from germline, CDR1 is SNHLY and CDR2 is FYNNEI. The CDR3 is made up of 14 amino acids. V shed 6 bases and J shed 0 bases, with 10 bases lying between them.

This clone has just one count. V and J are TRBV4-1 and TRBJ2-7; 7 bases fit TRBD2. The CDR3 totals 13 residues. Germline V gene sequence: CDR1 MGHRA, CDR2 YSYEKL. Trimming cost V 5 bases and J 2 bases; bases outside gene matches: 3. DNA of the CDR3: TGCGCCAGCAGCACCGGGACTACCTACGAGCAGTACTTC. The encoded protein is CASSTGTTYEQYF.

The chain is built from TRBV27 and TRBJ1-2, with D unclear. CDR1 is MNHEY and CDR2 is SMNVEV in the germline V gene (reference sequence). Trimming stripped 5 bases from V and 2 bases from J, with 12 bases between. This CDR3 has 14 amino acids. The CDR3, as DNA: TGTGCCAGCAGTCCCGGCATCCTGAACTATGGCTACACCTTC. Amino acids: CASSPGILNYGYTF.